This T cell receptor beta chain originates from a study of shared clonotypes between healthy human individuals. The overall study: CD4 naive and CD4 memory each took three plates per donor, while CD8 naive took two and CD8 memory one. Study findings and constraints: Between four donors, naive CD4 clonotypes were shared at a level of around 5.2%.

The donors, all of them Caucasian adults, lived in Nashville, Tennessee. With regard to this clone: Its antigen is not known.

Data came from immunoSEQ multiplex PCR; TCRdb stores just in-frame clones and leaves some out. The table shows over a million clones, with about 84% occurring only once. The CDR3 has 14 residues. Germline-derived CDR1 and CDR2 are SEHNR and FQNEAQ (reference sequence). Trimming stripped 5 bases from V and 0 bases from J, with 9 bases between. Sequencing used memory CD4+ T cells from PBMCs. Subset defined: CD45RA-negative fraction. The chain has TRBV7-9 and TRBJ2-3; D not certain. This receptor was taken from a young man in good health. Some clones in this sample may be carry-over from other donors' samples. The DNA of the CDR3 is TGTGCCAGCAGCCCCGGCGGAAGCACAGATACGCAGTATTTT. Translating gives CASSPGGSTDTQYF.